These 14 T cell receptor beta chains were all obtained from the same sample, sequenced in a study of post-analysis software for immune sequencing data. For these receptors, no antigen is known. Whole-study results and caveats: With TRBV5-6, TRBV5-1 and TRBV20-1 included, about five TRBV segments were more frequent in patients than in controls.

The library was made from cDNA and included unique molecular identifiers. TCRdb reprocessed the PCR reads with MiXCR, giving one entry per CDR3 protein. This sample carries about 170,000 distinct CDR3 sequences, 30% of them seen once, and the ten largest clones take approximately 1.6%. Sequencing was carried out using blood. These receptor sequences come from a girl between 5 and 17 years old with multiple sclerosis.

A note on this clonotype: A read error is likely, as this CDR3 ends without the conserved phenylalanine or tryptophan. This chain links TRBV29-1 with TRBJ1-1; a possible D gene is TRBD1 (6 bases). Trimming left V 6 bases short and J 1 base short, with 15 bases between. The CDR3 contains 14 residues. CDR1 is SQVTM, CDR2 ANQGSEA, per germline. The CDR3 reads CSVHTGTTNTEAFL. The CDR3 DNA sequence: TGCAGCGTACATACCGGGACAACGAACACTGAAGCTTTCTTG.

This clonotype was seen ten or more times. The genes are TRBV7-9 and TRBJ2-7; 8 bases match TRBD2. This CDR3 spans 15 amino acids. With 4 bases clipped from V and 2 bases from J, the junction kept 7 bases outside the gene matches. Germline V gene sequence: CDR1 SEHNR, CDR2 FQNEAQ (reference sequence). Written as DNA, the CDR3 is TGTGCCAGCAGCTCCGCGGGGCGGGAGGCCTACGAGCAGTACTTC. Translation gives CASSSAGREAYEQYF.

The CDR3 reads CASGGTGRAEKLFF. The CDR3, as DNA: TGTGCCAGCGGCGGGACAGGGAGGGCTGAAAAACTGTTTTTT. The chain links TRBV12-3 or TRBV12-4 to TRBJ1-4; 9 nucleotides match TRBD1. The CDR3 extends over 14 amino acids. The V segment lost 8 bases and the J segment 7 bases; nucleotides outside the gene matches: 8.

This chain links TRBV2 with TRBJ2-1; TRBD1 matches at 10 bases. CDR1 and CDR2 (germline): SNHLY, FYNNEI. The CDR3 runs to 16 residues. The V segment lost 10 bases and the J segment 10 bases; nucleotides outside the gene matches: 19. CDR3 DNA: TGTGCCACCAAGGGGGCCGGGACAGGGGACGTTTGGGAGCAGTTCTTC. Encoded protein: CATKGAGTGDVWEQFF.

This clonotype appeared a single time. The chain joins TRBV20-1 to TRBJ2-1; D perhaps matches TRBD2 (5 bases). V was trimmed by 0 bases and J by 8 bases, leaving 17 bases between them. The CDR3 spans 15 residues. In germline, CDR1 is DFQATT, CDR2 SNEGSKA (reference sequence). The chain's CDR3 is CSARDPSRRGHEQFF. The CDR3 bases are TGCAGTGCTAGAGATCCTAGCAGGAGAGGACATGAGCAGTTCTTC.

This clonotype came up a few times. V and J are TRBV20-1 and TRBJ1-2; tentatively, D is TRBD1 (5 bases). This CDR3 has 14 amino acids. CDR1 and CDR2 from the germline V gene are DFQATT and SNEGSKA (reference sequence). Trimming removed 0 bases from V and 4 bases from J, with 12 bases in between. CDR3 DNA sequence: TGCAGTGCTAGAGATCGCGTTAGGGGCTATGGCTACACCTTC. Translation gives CSARDRVRGYGYTF.

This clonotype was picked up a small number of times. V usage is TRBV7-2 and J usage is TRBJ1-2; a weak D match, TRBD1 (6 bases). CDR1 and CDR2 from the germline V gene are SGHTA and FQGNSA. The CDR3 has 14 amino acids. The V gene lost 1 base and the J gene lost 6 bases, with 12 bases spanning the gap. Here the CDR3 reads CASSLGGRGDGYTF. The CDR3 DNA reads TGTGCCAGCAGCTTAGGGGGGCGCGGCGATGGCTACACCTTC.

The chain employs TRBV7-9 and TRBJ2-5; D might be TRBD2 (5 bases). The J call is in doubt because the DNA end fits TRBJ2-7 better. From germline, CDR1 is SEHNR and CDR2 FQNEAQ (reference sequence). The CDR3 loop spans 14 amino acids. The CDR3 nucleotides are TGTGCCAGCAGCTCCGGTGCACTAGTGGGCGAGCAGTACTTC. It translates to CASSSGALVGEQYF.

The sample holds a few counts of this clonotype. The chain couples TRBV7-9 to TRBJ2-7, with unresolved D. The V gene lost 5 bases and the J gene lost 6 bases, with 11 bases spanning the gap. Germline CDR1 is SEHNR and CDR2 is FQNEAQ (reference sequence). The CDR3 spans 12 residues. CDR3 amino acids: CASSPSRGEQYF. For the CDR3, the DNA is TGTGCCAGCAGCCCCTCGAGAGGCGAGCAGTACTTC.

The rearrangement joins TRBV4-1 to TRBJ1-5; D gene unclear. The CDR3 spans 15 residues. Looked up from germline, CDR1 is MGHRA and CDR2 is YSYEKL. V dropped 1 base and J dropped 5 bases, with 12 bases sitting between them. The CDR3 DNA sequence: TGCGCCAGCAGCCAAGCCCCTAACACAGATCAGCCCCAGCATTTT. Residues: CASSQAPNTDQPQHF.

The chain's CDR3 is CSARAASTGINYGYTF. The CDR3, as DNA: TGCAGTGCTAGAGCTGCCTCGACAGGGATTAACTATGGCTACACCTTC. The V and J genes are TRBV20-1 and TRBJ1-2, with 7 bases aligning to TRBD1. Germline CDR1 is DFQATT and CDR2 is SNEGSKA (reference sequence). This CDR3 region has 16 residues. With V trimmed by 1 base and J by 1 base, 9 bases remained unmatched.

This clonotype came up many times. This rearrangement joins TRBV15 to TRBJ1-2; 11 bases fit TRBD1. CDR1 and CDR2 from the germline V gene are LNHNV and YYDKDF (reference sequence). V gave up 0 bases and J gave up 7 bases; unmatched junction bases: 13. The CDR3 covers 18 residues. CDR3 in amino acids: CATSREAGTGGPLGGYTF. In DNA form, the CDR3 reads TGTGCCACCAGCAGAGAGGCCGGGACAGGGGGTCCTCTGGGTGGCTACACCTTC.

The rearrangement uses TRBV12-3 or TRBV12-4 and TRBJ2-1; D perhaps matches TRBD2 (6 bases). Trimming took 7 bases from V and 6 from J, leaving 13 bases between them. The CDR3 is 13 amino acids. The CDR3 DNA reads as TGTGCCAGCAACCTCGGGACTTTCAATGAGCAGTTCTTC. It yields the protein CASNLGTFNEQFF.

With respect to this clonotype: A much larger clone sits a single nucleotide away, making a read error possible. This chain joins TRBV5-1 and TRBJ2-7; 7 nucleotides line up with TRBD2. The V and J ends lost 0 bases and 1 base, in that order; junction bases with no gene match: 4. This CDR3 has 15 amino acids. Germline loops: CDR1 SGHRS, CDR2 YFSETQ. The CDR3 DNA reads TGCGCCAGCAGCTTGGGGGGGGGAGAATCCTACGAGCAGTACTTC. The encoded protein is CASSLGGGESYEQYF. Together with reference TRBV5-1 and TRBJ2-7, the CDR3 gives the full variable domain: KAGVTQTPRYLIKTRGQQVTLSCSPISGHRSVSWYQQTPGQGLQFLFEYFSETQRNKGNFPGRFSGRQFSNSRSEMNVSTLELGDSALYLCASSLGGGESYEQYFGPGTRLTVT.